This TCR beta chain comes out of a study of cytomegalovirus exposure and HLA in healthy donors. Study outcomes and limitations: Among immune exposure information, only CMV serostatus was available. Further analysis was carried out later, and it showed several of the most significant clusters appearing linked to common viral pathogens. At a 0.05 false discovery rate, a later analysis found around 17,000 TCR beta sequences to be associated with HLA alleles. It was confirmed in vitro that three of the CMV-associated chains were specific for CMV antigens.

A word on this clone: Its specificity is unknown.

Primers included in the PCR were 60 Vbeta and 13 Jbeta primers. The assay was immunoSEQ multiplex PCR, and TCRdb's table has in-frame clones only and misses some. In the table there are roughly 150,000 clones, 81% of which are singletons. This CDR3 comprises 14 residues. V shed 4 bases and J 2 bases; nucleotides not matched to a gene: 2. Germline V gene data show CDR1 as MGHRA and CDR2 as YSYEKL. This TCR was recovered from a woman aged 18 to 35 in good health and CMV-seronegative. The chain uses TRBV4-1 and TRBJ1-5; 7 bases fit TRBD1. Sequencing was done on a sample of PBMCs. The CDR3 is CASSPTGGNQPQHF. The CDR3 bases are TGCGCCAGCAGCCCCACAGGGGGCAATCAGCCCCAGCATTTT.